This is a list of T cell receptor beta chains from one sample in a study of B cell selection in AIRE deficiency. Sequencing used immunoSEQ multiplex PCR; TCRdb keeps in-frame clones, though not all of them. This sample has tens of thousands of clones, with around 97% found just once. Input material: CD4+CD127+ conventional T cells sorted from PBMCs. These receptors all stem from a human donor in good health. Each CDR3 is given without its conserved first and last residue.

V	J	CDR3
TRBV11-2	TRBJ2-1	ASSPPGLAAHNEQF
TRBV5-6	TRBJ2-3	ASSLTQNPTDTQY
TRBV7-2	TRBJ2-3	ASSPIVDTQY
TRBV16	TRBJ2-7	ASSQSMAGNGCEQY
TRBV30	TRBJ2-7	AWSSWAEQY
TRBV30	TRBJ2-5	AWSWGLRETQY
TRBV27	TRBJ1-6	ASSFPVAGSPLH
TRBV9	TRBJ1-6	ASSVDVNSPLH
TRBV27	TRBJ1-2	ASSLFRGNGYT
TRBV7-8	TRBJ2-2	ASSRAGAGELF
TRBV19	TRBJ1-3	ASSIDRARLPGNTIY
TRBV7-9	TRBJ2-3	ASSLEPVLVGYTQY
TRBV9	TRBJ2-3	ASSGLDTQY
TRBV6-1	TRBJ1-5	ASSVGGDQPQH
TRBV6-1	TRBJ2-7	ASSELRGYEQY
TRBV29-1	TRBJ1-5	SVGQGRDQPQH